These T cell receptor beta chains were read from a single sample in a study of T cell clones after liver transplantation. Method: immunoSEQ multiplex PCR; TCRdb's copy keeps in-frame clones and lacks some. Among tens of thousands of clones listed, 70% to 85% were seen once. The sequenced sample was CD4+ T cells from blood, obtained 45 to 46 months after liver transplant. The receptors stem from a human patient who received a liver transplant. Part of the T cells may come from the graft donor. CDR3s include the opening cysteine and the closing phenylalanine or tryptophan. Not all rows give a size; the values are once, few, many and, for expanded clones, a class.

v_call: TRBV5-1; clone_size: .; j_call: TRBJ1-1; cdr3_aa: CASRSGQGEAFF
v_call: TRBV5-6; clone_size: once; j_call: TRBJ2-6; cdr3_aa: CASSLVRRGNVLTF
v_call: TRBV14; clone_size: .; j_call: TRBJ2-5; cdr3_aa: CASSPARLAGVWTQYF
v_call: TRBV18; clone_size: .; j_call: TRBJ2-5; cdr3_aa: CASSPFIRGPQETQYF
v_call: TRBV19; clone_size: .; j_call: TRBJ1-3; cdr3_aa: CASSIGRQGSGNTIYF
v_call: TRBV2; clone_size: .; j_call: TRBJ2-5; cdr3_aa: CARRERAVQETQYF
v_call: TRBV2; clone_size: .; j_call: TRBJ2-7; cdr3_aa: CASTLAGQLYEQYF
v_call: TRBV28; clone_size: .; j_call: TRBJ1-2; cdr3_aa: CASFSGVGGYTF
v_call: TRBV7-8; clone_size: few; j_call: TRBJ2-7; cdr3_aa: CASSSGTTGEQYF
v_call: TRBV29-1; clone_size: .; j_call: TRBJ2-2; cdr3_aa: CSVVRRTSARGTGELFF
v_call: TRBV7-9; clone_size: .; j_call: TRBJ1-2; cdr3_aa: CASSPGADYGYTF
v_call: TRBV28; clone_size: .; j_call: TRBJ1-2; cdr3_aa: CASSNGWGGYTF
v_call: TRBV18; clone_size: .; j_call: TRBJ1-1; cdr3_aa: CASSLSRGGLTEAFF
v_call: TRBV6-6; clone_size: once; j_call: TRBJ2-3; cdr3_aa: CASSYGSGRPTDTQYF
v_call: TRBV15; clone_size: .; j_call: TRBJ2-4; cdr3_aa: CATGRDLAKNIQYF
v_call: TRBV28; clone_size: .; j_call: TRBJ1-1; cdr3_aa: CASSFTDRGLTNTEAFF
v_call: TRBV19; clone_size: .; j_call: TRBJ1-2; cdr3_aa: CASSIFLGANYGYTF
v_call: TRBV9; clone_size: .; j_call: TRBJ2-7; cdr3_aa: CASSVRPGAANEQYF
v_call: TRBV27; clone_size: .; j_call: TRBJ2-3; cdr3_aa: CASSRGGQGFTDTQYF
v_call: TRBV7-9; clone_size: .; j_call: TRBJ2-3; cdr3_aa: CASSLGIRQSTDTQYF
v_call: TRBV9; clone_size: .; j_call: TRBJ2-1; cdr3_aa: CASTGGEQFF
v_call: TRBV7-2; clone_size: .; j_call: TRBJ2-6; cdr3_aa: CASSPDRAGANVLTF